The clone carrying this T cell receptor beta chain was seen only a few times. This entry is derived from a study of blood T cell repertoires in COVID-19. For the study at large: Samples representing acute and convalescent COVID-19 were sourced from the United States, Italy and Spain. From T cells, B-cell-depleted T cells, or PBMCs came the material, which was cDNA or gDNA.

In the authors' methods: How many nucleated cells were present was estimated from reference gene primer amplification. Profiled with immunoSEQ multiplex PCR; TCRdb holds only in-frame clones, not every one. The V and J calls and clone size come from that table; D and trimming were worked out from the DNA. The data contain some 200,000 clones, 80% to 90% of them seen just once; the ten biggest clones take up approximately 6.1%. This CDR3 spans 16 amino acids. Germline trimming cut 2 bases from V and 8 bases from J; bases unmatched to any gene: 11. CDR1 and CDR2 from the germline V gene are SGHAT and FQDESV (reference sequence).

The V and J genes are TRBV11-1 and TRBJ1-2; 10 nucleotides agree with TRBD1. The TCR originated in a man at least 80 years old with acute or convalescent COVID-19. Sequenced input: peripheral blood. Here the CDR3 reads CASSLLTTGTGVGYTF. The CDR3, as DNA: TGTGCCAGCAGCTTATTGACGACCGGGACAGGGGTAGGCTACACCTTC.